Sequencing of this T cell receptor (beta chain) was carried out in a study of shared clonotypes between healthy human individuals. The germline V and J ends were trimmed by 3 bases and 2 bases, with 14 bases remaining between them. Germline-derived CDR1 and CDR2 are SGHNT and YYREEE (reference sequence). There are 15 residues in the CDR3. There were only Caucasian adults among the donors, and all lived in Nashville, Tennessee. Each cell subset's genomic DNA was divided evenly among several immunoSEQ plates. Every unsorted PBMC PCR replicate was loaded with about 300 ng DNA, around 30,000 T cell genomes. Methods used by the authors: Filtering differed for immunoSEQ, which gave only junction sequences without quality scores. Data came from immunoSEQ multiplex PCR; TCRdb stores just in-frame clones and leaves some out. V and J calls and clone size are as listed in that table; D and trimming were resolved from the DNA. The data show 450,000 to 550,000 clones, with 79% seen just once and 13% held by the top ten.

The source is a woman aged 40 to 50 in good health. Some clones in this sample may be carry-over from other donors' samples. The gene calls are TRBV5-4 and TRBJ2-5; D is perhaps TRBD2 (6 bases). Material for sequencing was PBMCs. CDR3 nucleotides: TGTGCCAGCAGCTCGGGCGGGCGGGATCAAGAGACCCAGTACTTC. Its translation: CASSSGGRDQETQYF. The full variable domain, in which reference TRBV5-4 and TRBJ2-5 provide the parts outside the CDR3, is ETGVTQSPTHLIKTRGQQVTLRCSSQSGHNTVSWYQQALGQGPQFIFQYYREEENGRGNFPPRFSGLQFPNYSSELNVNALELDDSALYLCASSSGGRDQETQYFGPGTRLLVL.